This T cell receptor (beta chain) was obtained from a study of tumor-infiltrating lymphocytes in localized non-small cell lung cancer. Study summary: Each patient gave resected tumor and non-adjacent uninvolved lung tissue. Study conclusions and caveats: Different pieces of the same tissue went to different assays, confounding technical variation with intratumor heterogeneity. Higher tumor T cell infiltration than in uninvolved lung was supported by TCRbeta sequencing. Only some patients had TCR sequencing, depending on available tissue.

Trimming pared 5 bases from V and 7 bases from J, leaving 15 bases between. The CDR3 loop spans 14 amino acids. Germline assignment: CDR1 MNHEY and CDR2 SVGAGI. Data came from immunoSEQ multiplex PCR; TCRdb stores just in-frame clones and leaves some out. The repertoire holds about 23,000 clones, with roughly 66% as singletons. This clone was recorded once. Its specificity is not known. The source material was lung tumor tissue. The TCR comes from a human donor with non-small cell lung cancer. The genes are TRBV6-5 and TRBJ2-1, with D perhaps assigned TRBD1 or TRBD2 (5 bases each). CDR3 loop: CASSETGLKNEQFF. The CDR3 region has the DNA TGTGCCAGCAGTGAGACGGGGCTAAAGAATGAGCAGTTCTTC.